This T cell receptor beta chain was found in a study of response to subunit inactivated influenza vaccine. TCRdb redid the calling of the RT-PCR reads with MiXCR, one entry per CDR3 protein. Seen here are hundreds of thousands of distinct CDR3 sequences, about 10% observed once, and the top ten hold around 9.6%. This clonotype was picked up a small number of times. This CDR3 is built from 13 residues. Germline lookup yields CDR1 DFQATT and CDR2 SNEGSKA (reference sequence). With 4 bases removed from V and 4 bases from J, the gap between germline ends came to 13 bases. The clonotype comes from a man between 45 and 60 years old who received an inactivated influenza vaccine. The starting material was PBMCs from blood, obtained on the day of vaccination. V usage is TRBV20-1 and J usage is TRBJ1-2; D may be TRBD1 (5 bases). The CDR3 DNA reads TGCAGTGCTACCGGGACGAGGACCTATGGCTACACCTTC. Encoded protein: CSATGTRTYGYTF.